These 20 T cell receptor beta chains came from one sample sequenced in a study of T-cell reconstitution after alpha-beta-depleted transplantation in children. Unique molecular identifiers were built into the TCRbeta library. Each CDR3 protein gets one entry after TCRdb re-called the PCR reads with MiXCR. The sample yields 250,000 to 400,000 distinct CDR3 sequences, approximately 20% seen once. The sequencing used PBMCs, mostly from graft donor cells, collected 180 days after TCRalphabeta/CD19-depleted stem cell transplant. Receptors were obtained from a male patient younger than 18 who had a stem cell transplant for acute lymphoblastic leukemia, so the T cells may come from the graft donor.

The chain combines TRBV12-3 or TRBV12-4 with TRBJ2-6, with TRBD2 identical over 14 bases. The CDR3 loop spans 18 amino acids. The junction had 6 bases not matched to a gene; V was cut back by 5 bases and J by 3 bases. The DNA for the CDR3 is TGTGCCAGCAGTCCCCGACTAGCGGGAGGGTATGGGGCCAACGTCCTGACTTTC. Its protein is CASSPRLAGGYGANVLTF.

The CDR3 is CASSYGDPGGEQFF. DNA for the CDR3: TGTGCCAGCAGCTATGGGGACCCGGGAGGTGAGCAGTTCTTC. The chain recombines TRBV7-2 with TRBJ2-1; TRBD2 aligns across 7 bases. This CDR3 is built from 14 residues. Germline trimming cut 4 bases from V and 9 bases from J; bases unmatched to any gene: 9. The germline CDR1 and CDR2 sequences are SGHTA and FQGNSA.

This clonotype was detected a few times. V is TRBV29-1 and J is TRBJ2-7, with D perhaps assigned TRBD1 or TRBD2 (6 bases each). V was trimmed by 4 bases and J by 5 bases, leaving 12 bases between them. This CDR3 contains 12 residues. Per germline, CDR1 SQVTM and CDR2 ANQGSEA. The CDR3 reads CSVGPRGDEQYF. The DNA for the CDR3 is TGCAGCGTTGGCCCGAGGGGGGACGAGCAGTACTTC.

This clonotype was found a few times. The CDR3 coding sequence is TGTGCCAGCAGCTTTATAGGGGCCAAAAACATTCAGTACTTC. Protein sequence: CASSFIGAKNIQYF. This chain joins TRBV7-8 and TRBJ2-4; no definite D call. V was pared by 3 bases and J by 1 base, with 7 bases between. CDR1 SGHVS and CDR2 FQNEAQ come from the germline V gene. The CDR3 runs to 14 residues.

J is TRBJ2-1 and V is TRBV7-7; TRBD2 matches 9 bases. The CDR3 spans 16 residues. Germline assignment: CDR1 SSHAT and CDR2 FNYEAQ (reference sequence). After removal of 1 base from V and 8 bases from J, the junction contained 9 bases not matched to a gene. The chain's CDR3 is CASSLGAGGPGDEQFF. DNA for the CDR3: TGTGCCAGCAGCTTAGGAGCGGGAGGACCTGGGGATGAGCAGTTCTTC.

The chain joins TRBV11-2 to TRBJ2-7; TRBD2 matches at 7 bases. V gave up 6 bases and J gave up 1 base; unmatched junction bases: 12. Looked up from germline, CDR1 is SGHAT and CDR2 is FQNNGV. The CDR3 runs 16 residues. Here the CDR3 reads CASSFGSGISSYEQYF. DNA for the CDR3: TGTGCCAGCAGTTTCGGGAGCGGGATTTCTTCCTACGAGCAGTACTTC.

The genes are TRBV10-3 and TRBJ2-1; D gene unclear. The V and J ends lost 8 bases and 10 bases respectively, with 18 bases between them. CDR1 ENHRY and CDR2 SYGVKD come from the germline V gene. The CDR3 runs to 13 residues. CDR3 coding DNA: TGTGCCATCGGCATCCAGCTCCTACGGGAGCAGTTCTTC. Translated, it gives CAIGIQLLREQFF.

The CDR3 spells CASSQFPTGGADTQYF. As DNA, the CDR3 is TGTGCCAGCAGCCAATTTCCGACAGGGGGTGCGGATACGCAGTATTTT. V gene TRBV3-1 combines with J gene TRBJ2-3; 9 positions agree with TRBD1. V dropped 2 bases and J dropped 6; count of bases not matched to a gene: 9. The CDR3 spans 16 residues. The germline V gene encodes CDR1 LGHDT and CDR2 YNNKEL (reference sequence).

The chain employs TRBV29-1 and TRBJ1-2; 9 bases map to TRBD1. This CDR3 spans 12 amino acids. The V gene's germline CDR1 is SQVTM and CDR2 ANQGSEA. Trimming removed 7 bases from V and 5 bases from J; junction bases left unmatched: 5. The CDR3 spells CSALQGAYGYTF. The CDR3 DNA follows: TGCAGCGCCCTACAGGGGGCTTATGGCTACACCTTC.

This chain uses TRBV4-1 with TRBJ1-1, with D tentatively TRBD1 (5 bases). The CDR3 covers 16 residues. The germline V gene has CDR1 MGHRA and CDR2 YSYEKL. With 1 base removed from V and 1 base from J, the gap between germline ends came to 13 bases. The CDR3 protein is CASSQARAGGNTEAFF. In DNA form, the CDR3 reads TGCGCCAGCAGCCAAGCCCGGGCCGGGGGGAACACTGAAGCTTTCTTT.

This clonotype appeared a single time. The chain joins TRBV7-9 to TRBJ2-7, with unresolved D. This CDR3 has 15 amino acids. Germline-derived CDR1 and CDR2 are SEHNR and FQNEAQ (reference sequence). Trimming took 1 base from V and 2 from J, leaving 12 bases between them. The CDR3 spells CASSLEGRLTYEQYF. The CDR3 coding sequence is TGTGCCAGCAGCTTAGAGGGCCGCCTTACCTACGAGCAGTACTTC.

This rearrangement joins TRBV5-1 to TRBJ2-5; 7 bases map to TRBD2. The ends lost 2 bases at V and 0 bases at J; junction bases unmatched: 10. Germline loops: CDR1 SGHRS, CDR2 YFSETQ. This CDR3 has 17 residues. The CDR3 loop is CASSLPLTSPYQETQYF. The DNA of the CDR3 is TGCGCCAGCAGCTTACCTCTGACTAGCCCGTACCAAGAGACCCAGTACTTC.

This clonotype was found a few times. The genes are TRBV28 and TRBJ2-6; D possibly corresponds to TRBD1 (6 bases). The CDR3 spans 15 residues. Germline CDR1 and CDR2: MDHEN and SYDVKM. Trimming took off 5 bases at V and 2 bases at J, with 10 bases between the two ends. CDR3 region: CASSARTAGANVLTF. The CDR3, as DNA: TGTGCCAGCAGTGCCCGGACAGCTGGGGCCAACGTCCTGACTTTC.

There are a few counts of this clonotype. The chain links TRBV9 to TRBJ1-1, with D possibly matching TRBD1 (6 bases). Germline V gene sequence: CDR1 SGDLS, CDR2 YYNGEE. This CDR3 spans 14 amino acids. Trimming removed 6 bases from V and 1 base from J, with 13 bases in between. The CDR3 bases are TGTGCCAGCACCAAGGGGGGGCCGAACACTGAAGCTTTCTTT. Protein sequence: CASTKGGPNTEAFF.

This rearrangement joins TRBV9 to TRBJ2-1, with TRBD2 identical over 14 bases. V dropped 5 bases and J dropped 8; count of bases not matched to a gene: 6. The germline gives CDR1 SGDLS, CDR2 YYNGEE. The CDR3 has 15 amino acids. The CDR3 nucleotides read TGTGCCAGCAGTCCCGGGACTAGCGGGAGTGATGAGCAGTTCTTC. Its translation: CASSPGTSGSDEQFF.

The table lists this clonotype with many counts. The V and J genes are TRBV12-3 or TRBV12-4 and TRBJ2-7, with TRBD1 matching 7 bases. The CDR3 loop spans 12 amino acids. Trimming at V came to 8 bases and at J to 2 bases, leaving 3 bases not matched to a gene. For the CDR3, the DNA is TGTGCCAGCGGGGACAGAACCTACGAGCAGTACTTC. Translating it yields CASGDRTYEQYF.

The table lists this clonotype with many counts. The J gene is TRBJ2-5, the V gene TRBV19; TRBD1 matches 8 bases. CDR1 and CDR2 (germline): LNHDA, SQIVND (reference sequence). V gave up 6 bases and J gave up 4 bases; unmatched junction bases: 4. The length of the CDR3 is 13 residues. The chain's CDR3 is CASSPTGAETQYF. The DNA for the CDR3 is TGTGCCAGTAGCCCGACAGGGGCAGAGACCCAGTACTTC.

The genes are TRBV12-3 or TRBV12-4 and TRBJ2-6, with 12 bases lining up with TRBD1. This CDR3 spans 17 amino acids. J lost 3 bases, V lost 6 bases, and 6 bases had no gene match. The CDR3 sequence is CASSLGDRGRGANVLTF. For the CDR3, the DNA is TGTGCCAGCAGCCTAGGGGACAGGGGGCGTGGGGCCAACGTCCTGACTTTC.

V gene TRBV5-1 combines with J gene TRBJ2-7; 9 positions agree with TRBD2. This CDR3 is built from 17 residues. The germline V gene encodes CDR1 SGHRS and CDR2 YFSETQ. V gave up 2 bases and J gave up 0 bases; unmatched junction bases: 9. Here the CDR3 DNA reads TGCGCCAGCAGCTTTCTAGCGGGATTCAGGAGCTCCTACGAGCAGTACTTC. Protein product: CASSFLAGFRSSYEQYF.

The chain has TRBV7-9 and TRBJ2-5; maybe TRBD1 (6 bases). Trimming cost V 3 bases and J 3 bases, with 14 bases left between them. CDR1 SEHNR and CDR2 FQNEAQ come from the germline V gene (reference sequence). CDR3 length: 15 residues. The DNA for the CDR3 is TGTGCCAGCAGCTTTCGTTCAGGGGAGAAAGAGACCCAGTACTTC. Residues: CASSFRSGEKETQYF.